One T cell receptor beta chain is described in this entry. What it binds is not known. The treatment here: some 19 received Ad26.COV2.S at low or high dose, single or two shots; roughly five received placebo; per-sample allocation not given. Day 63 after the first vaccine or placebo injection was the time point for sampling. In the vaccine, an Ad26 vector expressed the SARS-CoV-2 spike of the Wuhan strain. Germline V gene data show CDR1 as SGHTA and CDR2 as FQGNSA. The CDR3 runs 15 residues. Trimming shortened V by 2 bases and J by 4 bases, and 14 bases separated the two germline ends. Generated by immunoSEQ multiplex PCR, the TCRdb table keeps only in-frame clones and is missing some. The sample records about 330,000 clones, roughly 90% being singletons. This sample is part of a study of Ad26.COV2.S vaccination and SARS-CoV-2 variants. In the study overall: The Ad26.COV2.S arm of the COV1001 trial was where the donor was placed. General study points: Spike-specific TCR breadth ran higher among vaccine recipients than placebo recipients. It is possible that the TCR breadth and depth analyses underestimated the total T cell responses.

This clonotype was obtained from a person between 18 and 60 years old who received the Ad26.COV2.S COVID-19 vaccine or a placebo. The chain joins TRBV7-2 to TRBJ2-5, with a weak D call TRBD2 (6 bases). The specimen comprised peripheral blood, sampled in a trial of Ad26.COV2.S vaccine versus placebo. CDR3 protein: CASSLNRGSGETQYF. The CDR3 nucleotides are TGTGCCAGCAGCTTAAATCGGGGGAGTGGAGAGACCCAGTACTTC.